The clone carrying this T cell receptor beta chain was found many times. This entry comes from a study of neurological immune-mediated disorders. PBMCs numbering 2 million and stored at -80 C yielded the unsorted libraries. By 5'RACE with 10-nucleotide random UMIs, the cDNA was made. TCRdb reprocessed the 5' RACE reads with MiXCR, giving one entry per CDR3 protein. This sample yields about 30,000 distinct CDR3 sequences, of which about 15% are seen a single time; 27% belongs to the top ten. Germline V gene lookup returns CDR1 SGHDN and CDR2 FVKESK. The CDR3 is 20 amino acids. Trimming pared 6 bases from V and 2 bases from J, leaving 28 bases between.

Sequenced sample: PBMCs. The receptor's source is a man in his 70s in good health. The rearrangement joins TRBV14 to TRBJ2-2; D remains unclear. CDR3 sequence: CASSQFSWEKPDFNTGELFF. The CDR3 region has the DNA TGTGCCAGCAGTCAATTCAGCTGGGAAAAACCCGACTTTAACACCGGGGAGCTGTTTTTT.